One sample yielded the 32 T cell receptor beta chains listed below, sequenced in a study of T cells in Graves' hyperthyroidism and ophthalmopathy. The investigators amplified TCR beta CDR3 regions from RNA transcripts. HTBI primers were used for first-round RT-PCR of the TCR CDR3. TCRdb itself ran the multiplex PCR reads through MiXCR, one entry per CDR3 protein. The sample includes under 600,000 distinct CDR3 sequences, approximately 16% seen only once; the top ten take around 3.5%. The sample comprised blood. These receptors originate from a middle-aged woman with Graves' ophthalmopathy.

This clonotype was recorded a few times. The chain combines TRBV29-1 with TRBJ1-2; TRBD1 aligns across 8 bases. There are 12 residues in the CDR3. CDR1 is SQVTM and CDR2 is ANQGSEA in the germline V gene. Losses at the gene ends were 6 bases for V and 7 bases for J; bases not matched to a gene: 7. This CDR3 reads CSVDRGYFGYTF. The CDR3 DNA sequence: TGCAGCGTAGACAGGGGATACTTTGGCTACACCTTC.

About this clonotype itself: Given a much more abundant clone one base away, this may be a read error. The chain is built from TRBV7-3 and TRBJ2-6, with 8 bases that match TRBD1. The V segment lost 4 bases and the J segment 2 bases; nucleotides outside the gene matches: 10. CDR1 is SGHTA, CDR2 FQGTGA, per germline. The CDR3 runs to 18 residues. CDR3 sequence (DNA): TGTGCCAGCAGCTCCGCCGGGACAGGTATTGCTGGGGCCAACGTCCTGACTTTC. It specifies CASSSAGTGIAGANVLTF.

This clonotype was found many times. This chain connects TRBV24-1 to TRBJ2-3; 9 positions agree with TRBD1. This CDR3 is built from 16 residues. V was pared by 4 bases and J by 6 bases, with 10 bases of the junction left unmatched. Germline CDR1 KGHDR, CDR2 SFDVKD. CDR3 sequence (DNA): TGTGCCACCAGTGACACAACAGGGGGCCTAGGGGATACGCAGTATTTT. Residues: CATSDTTGGLGDTQYF.

This clonotype was detected many times. V gene TRBV2 combines with J gene TRBJ2-3; D is undetermined. CDR3 size: 14 residues. Per the germline V gene, CDR1 is SNHLY and CDR2 is FYNNEI. V was shortened by 2 bases and J by 1 base, with 7 bases between the two germline ends. This chain's CDR3 is CASSETVRTDTQYF. In DNA form, the CDR3 reads TGTGCCAGCAGTGAAACTGTTCGCACAGATACGCAGTATTTT.

There are many counts of this clonotype. V and J are TRBV5-1 and TRBJ1-2; D is undetermined. Germline values: CDR1 SGHRS, CDR2 YFSETQ. The CDR3 loop spans 15 amino acids. Deletions cut 1 base from V and 0 bases from J, with 10 bases between. The CDR3 region has the DNA TGCGCCAGCAGCTTGTCAGCACAAGCTAACTATGGCTACACCTTC. Translation: CASSLSAQANYGYTF.

This clonotype was counted many times. The chain carries TRBV27 and TRBJ1-2, with 11 bases lining up with TRBD1. With V trimmed by 0 bases and J by 2 bases, 5 bases remained unmatched. The germline V gene encodes CDR1 MNHEY and CDR2 SMNVEV (reference sequence). The CDR3 has 17 residues. In DNA, the CDR3 is TGTGCCAGCAGTTTATCCGGGACAGGGGGTGAGAACTATGGCTACACCTTC. It yields the protein CASSLSGTGGENYGYTF.

The CDR3 reads CAWITSGGYEQYF. The CDR3 region has the DNA TGTGCCTGGATTACTAGCGGGGGCTACGAGCAGTACTTC. V and J are TRBV30 and TRBJ2-7; 11 bases match TRBD2. The V and J ends lost 4 bases and 3 bases, in that order; junction bases with no gene match: 2. The germline V gene has CDR1 GTSNPN and CDR2 SVGIG (reference sequence). The CDR3 loop spans 13 amino acids.

Worth noting for this clonotype: A much larger clone lies one base from this, so it may be a read error. The chain uses TRBV3-1 and TRBJ1-3, with D tentatively TRBD1 (5 bases). The CDR3 sequence is 15 residues long. V lost 3 bases and J lost 2, with 11 bases in between. CDR1 and CDR2 from the germline V gene are LGHDT and YNNKEL (reference sequence). In DNA form, the CDR3 reads TGTGCCAGCAGCCATTGGGGGAGCCCTGGAAACACCATATATTTT. Its protein is CASSHWGSPGNTIYF.

The CDR3 loop reads CSASGTRNNNNEQFF. DNA of the CDR3: TGCAGTGCTAGCGGGACGAGGAACAACAATAATGAGCAGTTCTTC. This chain connects TRBV20-1 to TRBJ2-1; either TRBD1 or TRBD2 may fit D (5 bases each). The CDR3 is 15 amino acids. Germline loops: CDR1 DFQATT, CDR2 SNEGSKA (reference sequence). V lost 3 bases and J lost 7, with 19 bases in between.

This clonotype was recorded a few times. This sequence joins TRBV29-1 and TRBJ2-1, with TRBD2 identical over 11 bases. J gave up 7 bases and V 1 base, and 9 bases lay outside the gene matches. The CDR3 is 16 amino acids. Germline V gene lookup returns CDR1 SQVTM and CDR2 ANQGSEA. CDR3 residues: CSVEGDLAGGLNEQFF. CDR3 coding DNA: TGCAGCGTTGAAGGGGATCTAGCGGGAGGATTGAATGAGCAGTTCTTC.

This clonotype was observed a few times. The gene calls are TRBV9 and TRBJ1-5; TRBD1 might be the D (5 bases). Germline V CDR1 and CDR2: SGDLS, YYNGEE. CDR3 length: 15 amino acids. Trimming took 0 bases from V and 7 from J, leaving 14 bases between them. Here the CDR3 reads CASSVGVGGRQPQHF. The CDR3 region has the DNA TGTGCCAGCAGCGTAGGAGTTGGGGGACGCCAGCCCCAGCATTTT.

This clonotype has only a few counts. The J gene is TRBJ1-1, the V gene TRBV7-9, with TRBD1 matching 8 bases. Germline V gene data show CDR1 as SEHNR and CDR2 as FQNEAQ (reference sequence). The CDR3 contains 16 residues. Trimming cost V 1 base and J 4 bases; bases outside gene matches: 8. The CDR3 protein is CASSLGSGGKGTEAFF. The DNA of the CDR3 is TGTGCCAGCAGCTTAGGGTCAGGGGGCAAGGGCACTGAAGCTTTCTTT.

This rearrangement joins TRBV28 to TRBJ1-1; the D gene is possibly TRBD1 (6 bases). The CDR3 has 13 residues. V was pared by 9 bases and J by 0 bases, with 11 bases between. Germline V gene sequence: CDR1 MDHEN, CDR2 SYDVKM. CDR3 DNA sequence: TGTGCCAGTAGACAGGCTATGAACACTGAAGCTTTCTTT. Its translation: CASRQAMNTEAFF. Drawing the rest from reference TRBV28 and TRBJ1-1, the complete variable domain is DVKVTQSSRYLVKRTGEKVFLECVQDMDHENMFWYRQDPGLGLRLIYFSYDVKMKEKGDIPEGYSVSREKKERFSLILESASTNQTSMYLCASRQAMNTEAFFGQGTRLTVV.

Only a few counts were recorded for this clonotype. This sequence may be a read error, since a much larger clone differs from it by one base. CDR3 sequence reads: CSARDMGLEYNEQFF. CDR3 nucleotide sequence: TGCAGTGCTAGAGACATGGGCCTTGAATACAATGAGCAGTTCTTC. This rearrangement joins TRBV20-1 to TRBJ2-1; D remains unclear. The CDR3 has 15 amino acids. Germline CDR1 reads DFQATT; CDR2 reads SNEGSKA (reference sequence). Trimming shortened V by 0 bases and J by 4 bases, and 13 bases separated the two germline ends.

The rearrangement joins TRBV7-9 to TRBJ2-7; 8 bases fit TRBD2. The CDR3 is 16 residues long. Germline trimming cut 5 bases from V and 2 bases from J; bases unmatched to any gene: 11. In germline, CDR1 is SEHNR, CDR2 FQNEAQ (reference sequence). The CDR3 reads CASSSLAGPPTYEQYF. In DNA, the CDR3 is TGTGCCAGCAGCAGCCTAGCGGGTCCGCCCACCTACGAGCAGTACTTC.

This clonotype was counted many times. The chain joins TRBV20-1 to TRBJ2-3; D ambiguous. The germline V gene encodes CDR1 DFQATT and CDR2 SNEGSKA (reference sequence). This CDR3 contains 13 residues. Trimming left V 3 bases short and J 2 bases short, with 9 bases between. The CDR3 sequence is CSARAQSTDTQYF. CDR3 DNA sequence: TGCAGTGCTAGGGCACAGTCCACAGATACGCAGTATTTT.

The chain is built from TRBV6-1 and TRBJ1-6, with 7 nucleotides matching TRBD1. The CDR3 spans 19 residues. CDR1 is MNHNS, CDR2 SASEGT, per germline. The trim removed 3 bases at V and 0 bases at J, leaving 11 bases unmatched. Written as DNA, the CDR3 is TGTGCCAGCAGTGAGAGTCGGGGACAGAAGAGCTCCTATAATTCACCCCTCCACTTT. This sequence encodes CASSESRGQKSSYNSPLHF.

This clonotype was recorded many times. The chain recombines TRBV11-2 with TRBJ1-2; a possible D gene is TRBD1 (6 bases). Germline CDR1 and CDR2: SGHAT and FQNNGV. The length of the CDR3 is 15 residues. V was clipped by 2 bases and J by 2 bases, with 12 bases between them. CDR3 region: CASSLNRGQNYGYTF. The CDR3 nucleotides read TGTGCCAGCAGCTTAAACCGAGGACAGAACTATGGCTACACCTTC.

This clonotype was counted ten times or more. This chain connects TRBV2 to TRBJ1-2; D is undetermined. From germline, CDR1 is SNHLY and CDR2 FYNNEI. The CDR3 spans 12 residues. V was trimmed by 5 bases and J by 8 bases, leaving 12 bases between them. This chain's CDR3 is CASSLNGVGYTF. CDR3 nucleotides: TGTGCCAGCAGTTTAAACGGTGTGGGCTACACCTTC.

There are many counts of this clonotype. This CDR3 is CASSMASTDTQYF. The CDR3 DNA sequence: TGTGCCAGTAGTATGGCTAGCACAGATACGCAGTATTTT. This chain links TRBV19 with TRBJ2-3, with D unclear. V dropped 3 bases and J dropped 0 bases, with 4 bases sitting between them. This CDR3 region has 13 residues. Germline loops: CDR1 LNHDA, CDR2 SQIVND (reference sequence).

This clonotype appeared many times. The chain is built from TRBV28 and TRBJ1-5, with a weak D call TRBD1 (6 bases). The CDR3 totals 18 residues. Germline-derived CDR1 and CDR2 are MDHEN and SYDVKM. V shed 3 bases and J shed 4 bases, with 22 bases lying between them. CDR3 DNA sequence: TGTGCCAGCAGTTTTATTTGGTTGGGCAGGGGAGAGAATCAGCCCCAGCATTTT. It yields the protein CASSFIWLGRGENQPQHF. The full variable domain, completed using reference TRBV28 and TRBJ1-5, is DVKVTQSSRYLVKRTGEKVFLECVQDMDHENMFWYRQDPGLGLRLIYFSYDVKMKEKGDIPEGYSVSREKKERFSLILESASTNQTSMYLCASSFIWLGRGENQPQHFGDGTRLSIL.

This clonotype was observed many times. The chain joins TRBV20-1 to TRBJ2-4; D remains unclear. From germline, CDR1 is DFQATT and CDR2 SNEGSKA (reference sequence). This CDR3 has 15 residues. Trimming removed 0 bases at V and 1 base at J, with 10 bases between. This chain's CDR3 is CSARETSGAKNIQYF. The CDR3 DNA reads TGCAGTGCTAGAGAGACGTCTGGTGCCAAAAACATTCAGTACTTC.

Ten or more counts support this clonotype. This chain joins TRBV5-1 and TRBJ2-7; 10 nucleotides match TRBD1. The CDR3 is made up of 15 amino acids. V was pared by 3 bases and J by 6 bases, with 9 bases of the junction left unmatched. Germline assignment: CDR1 SGHRS and CDR2 YFSETQ. CDR3 DNA sequence: TGCGCCAGCAGCTGGACCGGGACAGGGGTAGTCGAGCAGTACTTC. Translation: CASSWTGTGVVEQYF.

This clonotype was seen only a few times. The genes are TRBV5-5 and TRBJ1-1, with D uncertain. The CDR3 spans 15 residues. The V end was cut by 0 bases, the J end by 1 base, with 10 bases between. In germline, CDR1 is SGHKS, CDR2 YYEKEE (reference sequence). The CDR3 region is CASSLAGYRNTEAFF. CDR3 nucleotides: TGTGCCAGCAGCTTGGCCGGTTACAGGAACACTGAAGCTTTCTTT.

This clonotype was counted ten times or more. The chain recombines TRBV2 with TRBJ2-3; 7 nucleotides agree with TRBD2. This CDR3 contains 14 residues. Germline-derived CDR1 and CDR2 are SNHLY and FYNNEI. V lost 7 bases to trimming and J lost 4 bases; unmatched junction nucleotides: 8. The CDR3 is CASNPRLAADTQYF. The CDR3 DNA sequence: TGTGCCAGCAACCCCCGACTAGCTGCAGATACGCAGTATTTT. Based on the CDR3 plus reference TRBV2 and TRBJ2-3, the full variable domain is EPEVTQTPSHQVTQMGQEVILRCVPISNHLYFYWYRQILGQKVEFLVSFYNNEISEKSEIFDDQFSVERPDGSNFTLKIRSTKLEDSAMYFCASNPRLAADTQYFGPGTRLTVL.

V and J are TRBV3-1 and TRBJ2-1; 8 bases match TRBD1. With 1 base clipped from V and 7 bases from J, the junction kept 9 bases outside the gene matches. Germline V gene lookup returns CDR1 LGHDT and CDR2 YNNKEL (reference sequence). The CDR3 sequence is 16 residues long. This CDR3 reads CASSQGLLTGDNEQFF. CDR3 nucleotides: TGTGCCAGCAGCCAAGGGCTGCTGACAGGGGATAATGAGCAGTTCTTC.

The CDR3 reads CSASDRGGANEKLFF. CDR3 nucleotides: TGCAGTGCGTCCGACAGGGGTGGGGCTAATGAAAAACTGTTTTTT. V is TRBV20-1 and J is TRBJ1-4; 8 bases are a match to TRBD1. In germline, CDR1 is DFQATT, CDR2 SNEGSKA (reference sequence). V trimming: 6 bases; J trimming: 3 bases; junction bases outside the gene matches: 9. This CDR3 contains 15 residues.

V and J are TRBV15 and TRBJ1-5; a weak D match, TRBD1 (6 bases). The CDR3 runs to 14 residues. Germline V gene lookup returns CDR1 LNHNV and CDR2 YYDKDF (reference sequence). Trimming left V 5 bases short and J 7 bases short, with 15 bases between. CDR3 nucleotide sequence: TGTGCCACCAGCTATGGGGGGCAGGGACAGCCCCAGCATTTT. Its protein is CATSYGGQGQPQHF.

This clonotype was seen more than once but under ten times. The CDR3 nucleotides read TGTGCCAGCAGTTCCCGCAGGGTCGTTTCAGATACGCAGTATTTT. Translating gives CASSSRRVVSDTQYF. The chain carries TRBV27 and TRBJ2-3, with D maybe TRBD1 (5 bases). There are 15 residues in the CDR3. Germline V gene sequence: CDR1 MNHEY, CDR2 SMNVEV (reference sequence). V lost 4 bases to trimming and J lost 4 bases, with 15 bases between them.

This clonotype was detected many times. This chain joins TRBV3-1 and TRBJ1-1; 9 bases are a match to TRBD1. The CDR3 length is 15 residues. The J segment lost 2 bases and the V segment lost 4 bases, leaving 5 bases of the junction unmatched. CDR1 is LGHDT and CDR2 is YNNKEL in the germline V gene (reference sequence). The CDR3 is CASSLTGQGNTEAFF. CDR3 DNA: TGTGCCAGCAGCCTTACGGGACAGGGCAACACTGAAGCTTTCTTT.

The genes are TRBV4-1 and TRBJ2-2; 8 bases are shared with TRBD2. V trimming: 1 base; J trimming: 0 bases; junction bases outside the gene matches: 7. This CDR3 region has 18 residues. The germline V gene encodes CDR1 MGHRA and CDR2 YSYEKL. CDR3 sequence: CASSQGRLAGPNTGELFF. The CDR3 coding sequence is TGCGCCAGCAGCCAAGGGCGATTAGCGGGGCCGAACACCGGGGAGCTGTTTTTT.

This clonotype was counted many times. J is TRBJ2-1 and V is TRBV28, with a weak D call TRBD2 (5 bases). Germline assignment: CDR1 MDHEN and CDR2 SYDVKM. This CDR3 is built from 13 residues. Trimming removed 2 bases at V and 10 bases at J, with 12 bases between. In DNA form, the CDR3 reads TGTGCCAGCAGTTTAACCCTAACGGGGGAGCAGTTCTTC. Amino acids: CASSLTLTGEQFF.